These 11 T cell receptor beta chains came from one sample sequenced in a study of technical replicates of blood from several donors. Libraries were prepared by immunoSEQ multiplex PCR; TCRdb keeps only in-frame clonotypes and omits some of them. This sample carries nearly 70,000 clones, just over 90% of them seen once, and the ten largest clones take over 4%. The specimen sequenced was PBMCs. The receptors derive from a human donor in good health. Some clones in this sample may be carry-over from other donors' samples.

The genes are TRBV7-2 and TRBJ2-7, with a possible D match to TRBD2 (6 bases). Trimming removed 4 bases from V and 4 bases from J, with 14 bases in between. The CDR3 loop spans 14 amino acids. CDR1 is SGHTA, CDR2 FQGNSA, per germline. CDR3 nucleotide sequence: TGTGCCAGCAGCTCGGCTAGCGCCGGATACGAGCAGTACTTC. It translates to CASSSASAGYEQYF. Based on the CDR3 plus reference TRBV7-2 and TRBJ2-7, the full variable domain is GAGVSQSPSNKVTEKGKDVELRCDPISGHTALYWYRQSLGQGLEFLIYFQGNSAPDKSGLPSDRFSAERTGGSVSTLTIQRTQQEDSAVYLCASSSASAGYEQYFGPGTRLTVT.

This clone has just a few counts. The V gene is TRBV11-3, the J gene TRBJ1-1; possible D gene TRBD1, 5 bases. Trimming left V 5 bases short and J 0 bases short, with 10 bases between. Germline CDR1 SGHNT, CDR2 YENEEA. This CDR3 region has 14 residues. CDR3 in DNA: TGTGCCAGCAGCGAAGGACACATGAACACTGAAGCTTTCTTT. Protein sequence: CASSEGHMNTEAFF. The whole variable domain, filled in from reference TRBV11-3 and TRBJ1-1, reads EAGVVQSPRYKIIEKKQPVAFWCNPISGHNTLYWYLQNLGQGPELLIRYENEEAVDDSQLPKDRFSAERLKGVDSTLKIQPAELGDSAVYLCASSEGHMNTEAFFGQGTRLTVV.

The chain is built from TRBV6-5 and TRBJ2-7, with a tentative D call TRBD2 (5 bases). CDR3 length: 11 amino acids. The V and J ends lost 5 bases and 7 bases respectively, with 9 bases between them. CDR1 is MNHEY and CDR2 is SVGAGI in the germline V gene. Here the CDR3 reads CASSNPGEQYF. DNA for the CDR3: TGTGCCAGCAGTAATCCGGGGGAGCAGTACTTC.

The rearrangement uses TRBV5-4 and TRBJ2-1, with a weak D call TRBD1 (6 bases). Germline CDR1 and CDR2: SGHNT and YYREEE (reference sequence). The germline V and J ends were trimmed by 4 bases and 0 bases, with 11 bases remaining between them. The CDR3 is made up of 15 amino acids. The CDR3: CASSHPTGSYNEQFF. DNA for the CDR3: TGTGCCAGCAGCCACCCGACAGGCTCCTACAATGAGCAGTTCTTC.

CDR3 protein: CASSKLAGGSYEQYF. CDR3 nucleotides: TGTGCCAGCAGCAAGCTAGCGGGAGGTTCCTACGAGCAGTACTTC. The chain links TRBV5-4 to TRBJ2-7; 11 bases match TRBD2. The V gene end was trimmed by 4 bases and the J gene end by 1 base; junction bases not matched to a gene: 4. The CDR3 has 15 amino acids. Germline V gene lookup returns CDR1 SGHNT and CDR2 YYREEE (reference sequence).

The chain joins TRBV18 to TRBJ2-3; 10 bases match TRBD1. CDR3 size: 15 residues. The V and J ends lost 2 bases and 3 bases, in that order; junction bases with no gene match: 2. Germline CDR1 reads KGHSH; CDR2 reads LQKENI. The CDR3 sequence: CASSPGQGETDTQYF. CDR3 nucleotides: TGTGCCAGCTCACCAGGACAGGGGGAAACAGATACGCAGTATTTT.

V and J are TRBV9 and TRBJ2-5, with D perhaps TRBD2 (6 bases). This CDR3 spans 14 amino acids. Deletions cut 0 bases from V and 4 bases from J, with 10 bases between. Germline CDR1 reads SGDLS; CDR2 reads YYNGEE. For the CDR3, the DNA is TGTGCCAGCAGCGTAGTTCCGGGAGTAGAGACCCAGTACTTC. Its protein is CASSVVPGVETQYF.

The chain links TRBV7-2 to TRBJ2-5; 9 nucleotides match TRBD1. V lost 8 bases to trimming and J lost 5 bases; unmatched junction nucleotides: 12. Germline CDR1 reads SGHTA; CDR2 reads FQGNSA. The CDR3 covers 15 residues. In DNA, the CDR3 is TGTGCCAGCGGACTTACAGGGGGCGCAGGGGAGACCCAGTACTTC. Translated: CASGLTGGAGETQYF.

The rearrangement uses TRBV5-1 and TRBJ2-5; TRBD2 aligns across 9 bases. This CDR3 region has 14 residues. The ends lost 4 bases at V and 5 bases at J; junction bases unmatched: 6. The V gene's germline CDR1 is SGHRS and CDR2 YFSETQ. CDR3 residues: CASSRAGGYETQYF. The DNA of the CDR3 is TGCGCCAGCAGCCGCGCGGGAGGGTATGAGACCCAGTACTTC. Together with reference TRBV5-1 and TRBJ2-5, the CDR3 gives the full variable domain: KAGVTQTPRYLIKTRGQQVTLSCSPISGHRSVSWYQQTPGQGLQFLFEYFSETQRNKGNFPGRFSGRQFSNSRSEMNVSTLELGDSALYLCASSRAGGYETQYFGPGTRLLVL.

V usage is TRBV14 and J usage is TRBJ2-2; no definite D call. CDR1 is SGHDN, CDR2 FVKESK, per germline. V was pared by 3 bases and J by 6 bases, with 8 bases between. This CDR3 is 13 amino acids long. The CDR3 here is CASSQQLAGELFF. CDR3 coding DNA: TGTGCCAGCAGCCAGCAGCTAGCCGGGGAGCTGTTTTTT. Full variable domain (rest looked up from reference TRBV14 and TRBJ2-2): EAGVTQFPSHSVIEKGQTVTLRCDPISGHDNLYWYRRVMGKEIKFLLHFVKESKQDESGMPNNRFLAERTGGTYSTLKVQPAELEDSGVYFCASSQQLAGELFFGEGSRLTVL.

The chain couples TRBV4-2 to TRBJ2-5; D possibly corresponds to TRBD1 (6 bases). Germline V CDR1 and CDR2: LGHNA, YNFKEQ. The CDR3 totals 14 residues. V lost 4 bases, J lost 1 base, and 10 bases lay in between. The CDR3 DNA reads TGTGCCAGCAGCCGGCTAGGGGGCCAAGAGACCCAGTACTTC. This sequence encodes CASSRLGGQETQYF.